This TCR beta chain was observed in a study of blood T cell repertoires in COVID-19. Study as a whole: Samples representing acute and convalescent COVID-19 were sourced from the United States, Italy and Spain. Sample material is recorded as cDNA or gDNA derived from T cells, B-cell-depleted T cells, or PBMCs.

The CDR3 has 13 amino acids. V lost 0 bases and J lost 1, with 4 bases in between. The germline gives CDR1 GTSNPN, CDR2 SVGIG (reference sequence). Methods used by the authors: Amplified reference gene primers provided the basis for estimating nucleated cell counts. The table came from immunoSEQ multiplex PCR; TCRdb's copy has only in-frame clones and leaves some out. D and trimming were read from the DNA, whereas the V and J calls and clone size are those reported in that table. The data contain over 45,000 clones, around 86% of them seen just once; the ten biggest clones take up 6.5%. The sample taken for sequencing was peripheral blood. The J gene is TRBJ1-3, the V gene TRBV30; D gene unclear. The sequence came from a middle-aged man with active COVID-19. CDR3 protein: CAWSVISGNTIYF. The DNA for the CDR3 is TGTGCCTGGAGTGTCATTTCTGGAAACACCATATATTTT.